This TCR beta chain was sequenced during a study of PD-1 blockade in classical Hodgkin lymphoma. The study's findings and limits: Prior to therapy, complete responders displayed diversity much like that of newly diagnosed patients.

This CDR3 region has 14 residues. Germline V gene sequence: CDR1 MDHEN, CDR2 SYDVKM. The germline V and J ends were trimmed by 10 bases and 1 base, with 14 bases remaining between them. Specified time point: cycle 4 day 1 (C4D1), after five to seven weeks of nivolumab. Every patient had relapsed following autologous stem cell transplantation, and cohorts differed in brentuximab vedotin exposure. Regarding this clone: Its cognate antigen is unknown.

The method was immunoSEQ multiplex PCR; TCRdb's version includes in-frame clones alone and lacks a portion of them. The table includes 80,000 to 95,000 clones, 65% to 85% detected once. The source is a human donor with classical Hodgkin lymphoma. The sequencing here drew on peripheral blood mononuclear cells (PBMCs), taken before the fourth cycle of nivolumab. V usage is TRBV28 and J usage is TRBJ1-5, with D unresolved. The CDR3 protein is CATLIPGSNQPQHF. In DNA, the CDR3 is TGTGCCACCCTTATTCCGGGCAGCAATCAGCCCCAGCATTTT.